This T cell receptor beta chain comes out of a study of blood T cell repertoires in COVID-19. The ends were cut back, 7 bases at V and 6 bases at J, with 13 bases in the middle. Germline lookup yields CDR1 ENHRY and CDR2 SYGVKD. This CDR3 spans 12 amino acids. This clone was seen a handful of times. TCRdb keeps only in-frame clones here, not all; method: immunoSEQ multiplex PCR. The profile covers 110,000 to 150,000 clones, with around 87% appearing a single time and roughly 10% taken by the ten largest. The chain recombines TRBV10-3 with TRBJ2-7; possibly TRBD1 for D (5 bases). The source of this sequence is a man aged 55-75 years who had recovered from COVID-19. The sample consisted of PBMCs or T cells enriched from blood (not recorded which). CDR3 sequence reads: CAITDRQGEQYF. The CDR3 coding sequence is TGTGCCATCACTGACCGCCAGGGCGAGCAGTACTTC.